This TCR beta chain was sequenced for a study of T cell clonotyping in hematopoietic cell transplantation. Trimming left V 5 bases short and J 5 bases short, with 13 bases between. This CDR3 region has 13 residues. Germline loops: CDR1 WNHNN, CDR2 SYGVQD (reference sequence). Generated by immunoSEQ multiplex PCR, the TCRdb table keeps only in-frame clones and is missing some. The table records approximately 7,000 clones, 87% of them present only once. Comment on this clone: Its cognate antigen is unknown.

Points from the study as a whole: After transplant, recipient diversity fell while pathologically expanded clonotypes grew through day 180.

The sequence came from a male patient aged 45-59 years who had an allogeneic stem cell transplant from a related donor, so the T cells may come from the graft donor. Some clones in this sample may be carry-over from other donors' samples. This chain connects TRBV10-1 to TRBJ2-7; a possible D gene is TRBD2 (6 bases). The sequenced sample was PBMCs, obtained 100 days after allogeneic stem cell transplant. The CDR3 protein is CASSRDFGDEQYF. Written as DNA, the CDR3 is TGCGCCAGCAGTCGGGACTTCGGCGACGAGCAGTACTTC.